One sample yielded the 27 T cell receptor beta chains listed below, sequenced in a study of human T cells and chemical hapten exposure. Documented time point: pre-sensitization, week 0. Noted treatment: therapeutic diphenylcyclopropenone sensitization with weekly scalp DPC. TCRdb reprocessed the RACE reads with MiXCR, giving one entry per CDR3 protein. The sample gives 250,000 to 300,000 distinct CDR3 sequences, almost 8% of which show up once; about 1.1% is in the top ten. Sequenced here: whole blood, sampled in connection with sensitization to the hapten diphenylcyclopropenone (DPC). Receptors originate from a man aged 18 to 30 with alopecia areata. Some clones in this sample may be carry-over from other donors' samples.

This clonotype was detected only a few times. The chain links TRBV20-1 to TRBJ2-7; 12 bases fit TRBD1. The CDR3 has 15 amino acids. Germline V gene sequence: CDR1 DFQATT, CDR2 SNEGSKA (reference sequence). V trimming: 3 bases; J trimming: 7 bases; junction bases outside the gene matches: 10. The CDR3 spells CSARGSGQGALEQYV. In DNA, the CDR3 is TGCAGTGCTAGGGGATCGGGACAGGGGGCATTGGAGCAGTACGTC.

This clonotype showed up just a few times. The chain has TRBV20-1 and TRBJ2-1; TRBD1 aligns across 9 bases. V was clipped by 5 bases and J by 7 bases; unmatched bases: 6. CDR3 length: 13 amino acids. Germline loops: CDR1 DFQATT, CDR2 SNEGSKA (reference sequence). Here the CDR3 reads CSAGDRDKNEQFF. CDR3 DNA sequence: TGCAGTGCTGGGGACAGGGATAAGAATGAGCAGTTCTTC.

The chain uses TRBV6-5 and TRBJ1-1, with 8 nucleotides matching TRBD1. Trimming removed 7 bases from V and 6 bases from J; junction bases left unmatched: 10. The CDR3 has 14 residues. Per the germline V gene, CDR1 is MNHEY and CDR2 is SVGAGI. The CDR3 protein is CASIHSRGLSEAFF. Written as DNA, the CDR3 is TGTGCCAGCATTCACTCCAGGGGGCTGTCTGAAGCTTTCTTT.

J is TRBJ1-2 and V is TRBV29-1; D possibly corresponds to TRBD1 (6 bases). The CDR3 extends over 15 amino acids. CDR1 and CDR2 from the germline V gene are SQVTM and ANQGSEA. V was clipped by 2 bases and J by 2 bases, with 15 bases between them. The CDR3 region has the DNA TGCAGCGTTGAACTTGTGGGGGGCGAAAACTATGGCTACACCTTC. Translating it yields CSVELVGGENYGYTF.

The V and J genes are TRBV12-3 or TRBV12-4 and TRBJ1-2; no clear D gene. The CDR3 covers 13 residues. Deletions cut 6 bases from V and 4 bases from J, with 12 bases between. In DNA form, the CDR3 reads TGTGCCAGCAGCGATGGACCAATCTATGGCTACACCTTC. The encoded protein is CASSDGPIYGYTF.

The V gene is TRBV7-2, the J gene TRBJ1-6, with D perhaps TRBD1 (5 bases). CDR1 and CDR2 (germline): SGHTA, FQGNSA. Trimming left V 1 base short and J 6 bases short, with 7 bases between. The CDR3 contains 14 residues. The CDR3 DNA sequence: TGTGCCAGCAGCTTAGGACAGTTTAATTCACCCCTCCACTTT. This gives the protein CASSLGQFNSPLHF.

The chain uses TRBV12-5 and TRBJ1-2; D is unclear. The germline CDR1 and CDR2 sequences are LGHNT and FRNRAP. The CDR3 covers 10 residues. V dropped 3 bases and J dropped 9 bases, with 5 bases sitting between them. CDR3 sequence: CASGLTSYTF. As DNA, the CDR3 is TGTGCTAGTGGTTTAACGAGCTACACCTTC. Together with reference TRBV12-5 and TRBJ1-2, the CDR3 gives the full variable domain: DARVTQTPRHKVTEMGQEVTMRCQPILGHNTVFWYRQTMMQGLELLAYFRNRAPLDDSGMPKDRFSAEMPDATLATLKIQPSEPRDSAVYFCASGLTSYTFGSGTRLTVV.

This clonotype was detected only a few times. V and J are TRBV6-1 and TRBJ2-1, with D maybe TRBD1 (6 bases). The ends were cut back, 5 bases at V and 3 bases at J, with 11 bases in the middle. CDR1 is MNHNS and CDR2 is SASEGT in the germline V gene. This CDR3 spans 14 amino acids. Written as DNA, the CDR3 is TGTGCCAGCAGTTCAGGGGTATACTACAATGAGCAGTTCTTC. Its protein product is CASSSGVYYNEQFF.

This clonotype came up many times. V and J are TRBV7-2 and TRBJ2-3; D is undetermined. Germline CDR1 SGHTA, CDR2 FQGNSA. Deletions cut 3 bases from V and 4 bases from J, with 8 bases between. This CDR3 is 13 amino acids long. The DNA of the CDR3 is TGTGCCAGCAGCTTTGGGGAATCAGATACGCAGTATTTT. This encodes CASSFGESDTQYF.

In its sample, this clonotype was seen a few times. This chain links TRBV7-6 with TRBJ2-3; the match to TRBD2 covers 7 bases. Losses at the gene ends were 5 bases for V and 6 bases for J; bases not matched to a gene: 8. The CDR3 is 14 amino acids. Looked up from germline, CDR1 is SGHVS and CDR2 is FNYEAQ. CDR3 nucleotide sequence: TGTGCCAGCAGCCCTAGCGGACCGGGGGATACGCAGTATTTT. It yields the protein CASSPSGPGDTQYF.

This clonotype was detected a few times. This rearrangement joins TRBV14 to TRBJ2-5; no definite D call. The CDR3 consists of 13 residues. Germline CDR1 and CDR2: SGHDN and FVKESK. Trimming pared 2 bases from V and 3 bases from J, leaving 7 bases between. The CDR3 protein is CASSQPGKETQYF. DNA of the CDR3: TGTGCCAGCAGCCAACCCGGCAAAGAGACCCAGTACTTC.

The J gene is TRBJ2-7, the V gene TRBV19, with 9 nucleotides matching TRBD1. This CDR3 has 16 amino acids. CDR1 is LNHDA, CDR2 SQIVND, per germline (reference sequence). Trimming took 7 bases from V and 2 from J; bases not matched to a gene: 12. CDR3 coding DNA: TGTGCCAGTAAAAGGGAGGGACAGGGTGGAACCTACGAGCAGTACTTC. This gives the protein CASKREGQGGTYEQYF.

Details on this clonotype: A read error is possible here, since a much larger clone lies one base away. The CDR3: CATSRVPPGQGDQPQHF. The CDR3 DNA sequence: TGTGCCACCAGCAGAGTTCCCCCTGGACAGGGGGATCAGCCCCAGCATTTT. V usage is TRBV15 and J usage is TRBJ1-5; 10 nucleotides line up with TRBD1. Losses at the gene ends were 1 base for V and 5 bases for J; bases not matched to a gene: 8. CDR3 length: 17 residues. Germline CDR1 is LNHNV and CDR2 is YYDKDF (reference sequence).

To note about this clonotype: This may be a read error: a much more frequent sequence differs by one nucleotide. This chain connects TRBV7-3 to TRBJ1-1; D is undetermined. The CDR3 extends over 12 amino acids. Germline assignment: CDR1 SGHTA and CDR2 FQGTGA. The V gene lost 4 bases and the J gene lost 4 bases, with 7 bases spanning the gap. This CDR3 is CASSSSSTEAFF. CDR3 DNA: TGTGCCAGCAGCTCCTCGAGCACTGAAGCTTTCTTT. Supplemented by reference TRBV7-3 and TRBJ1-1, the full variable domain reads GAGVSQTPSNKVTEKGKYVELRCDPISGHTALYWYRQSLGQGPEFLIYFQGTGAADDSGLPNDRFFAVRPEGSVSTLKIQRTERGDSAVYLCASSSSSTEAFFGQGTRLTVV.

This clonotype was seen only a few times. This rearrangement joins TRBV18 to TRBJ2-2, with D perhaps matching TRBD1 or TRBD2 (5 bases each). Trimming left V 4 bases short and J 0 bases short, with 9 bases between. CDR1 is KGHSH and CDR2 is LQKENI in the germline V gene. The CDR3 is 15 residues long. The chain's CDR3 is CASSLRGTNTGELFF. The CDR3 DNA sequence: TGTGCCAGCTCACTGAGGGGCACGAACACCGGGGAGCTGTTTTTT.

The gene calls are TRBV10-3 and TRBJ2-3; maybe TRBD1 (6 bases). CDR3 length: 15 residues. Deletions cut 7 bases from V and 0 bases from J, with 14 bases between. Germline V gene lookup returns CDR1 ENHRY and CDR2 SYGVKD. CDR3 in DNA: TGTGCCATCAATGCGGACAGCTCTAGCACAGATACGCAGTATTTT. Its translation is CAINADSSSTDTQYF.

The V gene is TRBV12-5, the J gene TRBJ2-3; D gene unclear. Trimming shortened V by 2 bases and J by 4 bases, and 4 bases separated the two germline ends. CDR3 length: 12 residues. Per germline, CDR1 LGHNT and CDR2 FRNRAP. The CDR3 protein is CASGLTPDTQYF. CDR3 nucleotides: TGTGCTAGTGGTTTGACCCCAGATACGCAGTATTTT.

This chain connects TRBV10-3 to TRBJ1-5; D is ambiguous. Between the trimmed V and J ends, which lost 2 bases and 2 bases, there was a span of 10 bases. The CDR3 runs 15 residues. The germline gives CDR1 ENHRY, CDR2 SYGVKD. The CDR3 here is CAISETVVGNQPQHF. The CDR3 DNA follows: TGTGCCATCAGTGAGACAGTGGTGGGCAATCAGCCCCAGCATTTT.

The V and J genes are TRBV5-6 and TRBJ2-3; a possible D gene is TRBD1 (8 bases). Germline loops: CDR1 SGHDT, CDR2 YYEEEE. V was shortened by 4 bases and J by 2 bases, with 20 bases between the two germline ends. The CDR3 length is 17 residues. The DNA of the CDR3 is TGTGCCAGCAGCCCGGACAGGGACCAGCGGGACACAGATACGCAGTATTTT. This gives the protein CASSPDRDQRDTDTQYF.

This clonotype was counted between two and nine times. V usage is TRBV12-3 or TRBV12-4 and J usage is TRBJ2-2; 9 nucleotides agree with TRBD1. Trimming took 6 bases from V and 6 from J; bases not matched to a gene: 5. The CDR3 loop spans 14 amino acids. The CDR3 sequence is CASRWTGDSGELFF. CDR3 coding DNA: TGTGCCAGCAGGTGGACAGGGGACTCCGGGGAGCTGTTTTTT.

V gene TRBV18 combines with J gene TRBJ2-7, with D perhaps matching TRBD1 (6 bases). With 3 bases removed from V and 2 bases from J, the gap between germline ends came to 14 bases. This CDR3 is 15 amino acids long. Germline V gene lookup returns CDR1 KGHSH and CDR2 LQKENI. CDR3 bases: TGTGCCAGCTCACCTTTATACAGGGAGACCTACGAGCAGTACGTC. Translation: CASSPLYRETYEQYV.

The gene calls are TRBV7-7 and TRBJ2-1; 12 bases are shared with TRBD2. Germline V gives CDR1 SSHAT, CDR2 FNYEAQ (reference sequence). J lost 4 bases, V lost 3 bases, and 1 base had no gene match. CDR3 size: 15 residues. The DNA for the CDR3 is TGTGCCAGCAGCTTTGGGACTAGCGGGTACAATGAGCAGTTCTTC. Residues: CASSFGTSGYNEQFF. The full variable domain, in which reference TRBV7-7 and TRBJ2-1 provide the parts outside the CDR3, is GAGVSQSPRYKVTKRGQDVTLRCDPISSHATLYWYQQALGQGPEFLTYFNYEAQPDKSGLPSDRFSAERPEGSISTLTIQRTEQRDSAMYRCASSFGTSGYNEQFFGPGTRLTVL.

The count of this clonotype is one. V usage is TRBV3-1 and J usage is TRBJ1-3, with TRBD1 matching over 7 bases. The junction had 7 bases not matched to a gene; V was cut back by 4 bases and J by 4 bases. CDR1 is LGHDT and CDR2 is YNNKEL in the germline V gene (reference sequence). The CDR3 runs 15 residues. CDR3 residues: CASSLYRGLGNTIYF. DNA for the CDR3: TGTGCCAGCAGCCTTTACAGGGGCCTAGGAAACACCATATATTTT. Full variable domain (rest looked up from reference TRBV3-1 and TRBJ1-3): DTAVSQTPKYLVTQMGNDKSIKCEQNLGHDTMYWYKQDSKKFLKIMFSYNNKELIINETVPNRFSPKSPDKAHLNLHINSLELGDSAVYFCASSLYRGLGNTIYFGEGSWLTVV.

In this sample, this clonotype turned up a few times. The CDR3 DNA is TGCAGTGCTAGAGATCAGGGAGGACAGAACTACGAGCAGTACTTC. It yields the protein CSARDQGGQNYEQYF. V gene TRBV20-1 combines with J gene TRBJ2-7, with D possibly called TRBD1 or TRBD2 (6 bases each). Trimming removed 0 bases from V and 3 bases from J, with 15 bases in between. The V gene's germline CDR1 is DFQATT and CDR2 SNEGSKA (reference sequence). The length of the CDR3 is 15 residues.

The chain carries TRBV3-1 and TRBJ2-2; D not certain. V was trimmed by 4 bases and J by 0 bases, leaving 6 bases between them. This CDR3 contains 14 residues. Germline loops: CDR1 LGHDT, CDR2 YNNKEL (reference sequence). CDR3 residues: CASSPFSNTGELFF. The DNA for the CDR3 is TGTGCCAGCAGCCCCTTCTCGAACACCGGGGAGCTGTTTTTT.

This clonotype has more than one count but fewer than ten. CDR3 coding DNA: TGCAGTGCCGCACCCAGGGACTTTCAAGAGACCCAGTACTTC. This codes for CSAAPRDFQETQYF. The chain uses TRBV20-1 and TRBJ2-5; possibly TRBD2 for D (6 bases). Trimming left V 6 bases short and J 2 bases short, with 16 bases between. This CDR3 is built from 14 residues. Germline V gene lookup returns CDR1 DFQATT and CDR2 SNEGSKA (reference sequence).

This clonotype appeared a few times. The V gene is TRBV18, the J gene TRBJ1-2; D remains unclear. This CDR3 is 15 amino acids long. Germline CDR1 reads KGHSH; CDR2 reads LQKENI. V was cut by 2 bases and J by 5 bases, with 15 bases left in between. As DNA, the CDR3 is TGTGCCAGCTCACCAGAGGGTGTTACATCGTATGGCTACACCTTC. Its translation: CASSPEGVTSYGYTF.